This entry concerns a single T cell receptor beta chain. Its antigen is as yet unknown. The data are from a study of molecular identifiers for immune sequencing clone quantification. The study's findings and limits: Effector cells had over 97% of their molecules in clones above 20 RNA copies, while naive cells had under 1%. Around 940,000 naive cells reportedly did not prevent detection of spiked Jurkat TCR RNA from one cell.

Germline-derived CDR1 and CDR2 are SEHNR and FQNEAQ (reference sequence). This CDR3 contains 15 residues. V lost 5 bases, J lost 8 bases, and 6 bases stayed unmatched. TCRdb itself ran the PCR reads through MiXCR, one entry per CDR3 protein. This table has about 510,000 distinct CDR3 sequences, about 25% appearing once. The V and J genes are TRBV7-9 and TRBJ2-1; 13 nucleotides align to TRBD2. The sequenced material came from naive CD8+ T cells from blood, with Jurkat cell RNA spiked in. The subset denotes: FACS-sorted CD8+CD4-CCR7+CD45RA+ naive T cells. The receptor was isolated from a human donor in good health. Some libraries in this study had Jurkat cell RNA spiked in. CDR3 protein: CASSLRLAGGDEQFF. CDR3 bases: TGTGCCAGCAGCCTTCGACTAGCGGGGGGCGATGAGCAGTTCTTC.